The sequence of this T cell receptor (beta chain) was determined in a study of blood T cell repertoires in COVID-19 (dated by TCRdb to 2020 to 2021). Regarding the complete study: Samples covering the acute and convalescent phases of COVID-19 were provided by collaborators in the United States, Italy and Spain. Where available, HLA class I and class II types were obtained from metadata supplied by the sample provider rather than from assay-based typing. The material from the prospective study consisted of cDNA or gDNA derived from T cells, B-cell-depleted T cells, or PBMCs. Samples were obtained from the ongoing ImmuneRACE study (first 160 participants) and from 1,254 subjects provided by 6 global collaborators. A de-identified subject ID, COVID-19 status, age in years and sex were almost always included in the sample metadata. Subjects who had been exposed to COVID-19, were actively infected with it, or had recovered from it provided the deeply sampled blood TCRbeta repertoires that made up the dataset. The repertoires were released in a freely available public database intended as a resource for research on the immune response to SARS-CoV-2. The research as a whole found: The amount of clinical and demographic metadata varied by source and participant and was provided uncurated.

Note on this clone: Its antigen is not yet known. Qualities for individual bases were not recorded, and no much larger clone is one base off.

Collaborating institutions collected whole blood in K2EDTA tubes following their own protocols. Collaborator samples were shipped for TCRbeta analysis as frozen whole blood, isolated PBMCs, or DNA extracted from either sample type. V is shortened by 2 bases, J by 9 bases, and the region joining them spans 10 bases. There are 12 amino acids in the CDR3, from cysteine to phenylalanine inclusive. Left in the record is the CDR3 DNA by itself, 36 bases read in frame from the first base. Per the germline V gene, SGHDN is the CDR1 and FVKESK is the CDR2. The immunoSEQ Assay, a bias-controlled multiplex PCR, was used to amplify TCRbeta CDR3 regions from genomic DNA. In the paper's pipeline: Within the assay, amplification of reference gene primers was used to estimate how many nucleated cells each sample contained. To quantify the absolute abundance of each unique TCRbeta CDR3 rearrangement, sequence reads were collapsed and filtered. For each sample, productive Simpson clonality was calculated as the square root of Simpson's diversity index across productive rearrangements. TCRdb mirrors the immuneACCESS table, restricted to in-frame sequences. Some clones are absent from its copies; in checked studies, under half trace to an unresolved V gene, and the reason for the others is unknown. V, J and clone size are taken as reported in that table, and D and trimming were inferred from the DNA itself. In this sample the table shows around 120,000 clones, less than 90% of which occur a single time. The ten top clones hold more than 1.5% of the sample.

The specimen was peripheral blood. This receptor was identified in a man between 65 and 85 years old with acute or convalescent COVID-19. Recombination connected TRBV14 to TRBJ1-1; the D gene is not confidently resolved. The sequenced DNA: TGTGCCAGCAGCCAATCGGGAACCCAAGCTTTCTTT. Its protein is CASSQSGTQAFF.